A single sample gave rise to the 20 T cell receptor delta chains below, sequenced in a study of gamma delta lymphoproliferative disorders and STAT genes. TCRdb re-analyzed the multiplex PCR reads via CATT. The data contain more than 900 delta-chain clones, roughly 2% of them singletons. PBMCs from patients and controls supplied the genomic DNA for sequencing. Sequenced sample: blood. Receptors were obtained from a human donor in good health.

Concerning this clone: TCRdb assigns this DNA the protein of a much larger clone, which departs from its translation at residue 11; this likely reflects a read error, and the protein shown comes from translating the DNA. The same CDR3 arises from other DNA sequences in this sample as well. The chain is built from TRDV2 and TRDJ1, with D perhaps TRDD3 (5 bases). Germline values: CDR1 GEAIGNYY, CDR2 EKD. Trimming removed 1 base at V and 1 base at J, with 24 bases between. This CDR3 spans 19 amino acids. In nucleotides, the CDR3 is TGTGCCTGTGACACAGTTATTCCGTCTACTAGGGGAGGCACCGATAAACTCATCTTT. Translation gives CACDTVIPSTRGGTDKLIF.

Many counts were recorded for this clone. No call was made for the V gene; the J gene is TRDJ1; the table's D call TRDD3 went unverified against the DNA. The CDR3 contains 15 residues. The CDR3 reads CASQRWGICTDKLIF. In DNA form, the CDR3 reads TGTGCCTCCCAGAGGTGGGGGATATGCACCGATAAACTCATCTTT.

This clone is categorized as medium-sized. A read error is likely here: a far larger clone is one base away. This chain connects TRDV2 to TRDJ1; TRDD3 matches at 9 bases. The CDR3 contains 19 residues. Germline-derived CDR1 and CDR2 are GEAIGNYY and EKD. The V and J ends lost 5 bases and 1 base, in that order; junction bases with no gene match: 19. In nucleotides, the CDR3 is TGTGCCTGTGGCACGGTTATTCCGTCTACTGGGGGAGGCACCGATAAACTCATCTTT. Amino acid sequence: CACGTVIPSTGGGTDKLIF.

In regard to this clone: This likely traces to a read error, being one base from a far larger clone. The rearrangement joins TRDV2 to TRDJ1; no clear D gene. From germline, CDR1 is GEAIGNYY and CDR2 EKD. CDR3 length: 15 amino acids. The CDR3 DNA follows: TGTGCCTGTGACTCTCTAAGGGAGAACACCGATAAACCCATCTTT. Translated, it gives CACDSLRENTDKPIF.

As to this clone: The protein TCRdb lists belongs to a much larger clone and differs from this DNA's translation at residue 13, which points to a read error; the protein shown is made from the DNA. V usage is TRDV1 and J usage is TRDJ1, with D maybe TRDD3 (5 bases). The CDR3 spans 16 residues. Per germline, CDR1 TSWWSYY and CDR2 QGS. The CDR3 DNA is TGTGCTCTTGGGGAAAGCTACGTCTGGGACACCGATAGACTCATCTTT. It encodes CALGESYVWDTDRLIF.

Turning to this clone: This probably arose from a read error, given a far larger clone one base away. Distinct nucleotide sequences in the sample also encode this CDR3. The chain is built from TRDV2 and TRDJ1, with 13 bases identical to TRDD3. CDR1 and CDR2 from the germline V gene are GEAIGNYY and EKD. V was clipped by 0 bases and J by 2 bases; unmatched bases: 11. CDR3 size: 19 residues. CDR3 region: CACDTNTGGYAGYTDKLIF. In DNA form, the CDR3 reads TGTGCCTGTGACACCAATACTGGGGGATACGCCGGGTATACCGATAAACTCATCTTT.

This clone was observed a handful of times. This probably arose from a read error, given a far larger clone one base away. Other nucleotide sequences in the sample specify the same CDR3. The chain uses TRDV1 and TRDJ1; D is unresolved. The CDR3 has 20 amino acids. Germline loops: CDR1 TSWWSYY, CDR2 QGS. The ends were cut back, 0 bases at V and 1 base at J, with 24 bases in the middle. The CDR3 DNA is TGTGCTCTTGGGGAACTTTGGGCTGGAGCATGGAATACCCCCACCGATAAACTCATCTTT. Translating it yields CALGELWAGAWNTPTDKLIF.

Comments on this clone: The protein TCRdb lists belongs to a much larger clone and differs from this DNA's translation at residue 7, which points to a read error; the protein shown is made from the DNA. The chain couples TRDV1 to TRDJ1, with TRDD3 matching 9 bases. CDR1 is TSWWSYY, CDR2 QGS, per germline. CDR3 length: 25 residues. With V trimmed by 0 bases and J by 4 bases, 33 bases remained unmatched. The CDR3 is CALGELRVRVPSYWGTFPTGDKLIF. CDR3 DNA sequence: TGTGCTCTTGGGGAACTCCGCGTTCGTGTTCCTTCATACTGGGGGACTTTTCCCACGGGCGATAAACTCATCTTT.

On this clone itself: TCRdb's protein, taken from a much larger clone, differs from this DNA's translation at residue 16, likely owing to a read error; the protein displayed comes from the DNA. V is TRDV1 and J is TRDJ1; D unclear. CDR3 size: 22 residues. Germline loops: CDR1 TSWWSYY, CDR2 QGS. V lost 3 bases and J lost 4, with 36 bases in between. In nucleotides, the CDR3 is TGTGCTCTTGGGGAGGCATCACACGAGTTTAAACCTTGGAATCTGAGGAGCGATAAACTCATCTTT. This codes for CALGEASHEFKPWNLRSDKLIF.

This clone was seen more than once but under ten times. The protein recorded in TCRdb matches a much larger clone and deviates from this DNA's translation at residue 9, suggesting a read error; the protein here is obtained by translating the DNA. This chain links TRDV1 with TRDJ1; 9 nucleotides align to TRDD3. V dropped 4 bases and J dropped 5; count of bases not matched to a gene: 35. Germline V lookup: CDR1 TSWWSYY, CDR2 QGS. This CDR3 contains 24 residues. The CDR3, as DNA: TGTGCTCTTGGGGCCCTCAGGCCTTATTCACAACGATACTGGGGGAGAGTTGGACGAGATAAACTCATCTTT. It translates to CALGALRPYSQRYWGRVGRDKLIF.

This clone came up a few times. A far larger clone is a single base away, which makes a read error likely. The limits of the CDR3 on the DNA are not certain, so only TCRdb's listed CDR3 is given. J is TRDJ3 and V is TRAV29/DV5; the table's D call of TRDD3 was not tested on the DNA. Germline V gene lookup returns CDR1 NSMFDY and CDR2 ISSIKDK. From its first to its last residue, the CDR3 has 25 amino acids. CDR3: CSVLLCSRPFLRSLGDTTDTRQMFF.

This clone showed up many times. A far more abundant clone sits one base away, making this likely a read error. The V gene is TRDV2, the J gene TRDJ1, with a possible D match to TRDD3 (6 bases). The CDR3 spans 15 residues. Trimming took off 3 bases at V and 0 bases at J, with 13 bases between the two ends. The germline gives CDR1 GEAIGNYY, CDR2 EKD. The CDR3 loop is CACDSLRGNTDKLIF. In nucleotides, the CDR3 is TGTGCCTGTGACTCTCTAAGGGGGAACACCGATAAACTCATCTTT.

This clone was seen more than once but under ten times. TCRdb has a much larger clone's protein, which differs at residue 4 from the translation of this DNA, likely because of a read error; what is shown is the protein translated from the DNA. The rearrangement joins TRDV2 to TRDJ3, with 7 bases matching TRDD3. The CDR3 length is 19 residues. Per the germline V gene, CDR1 is GEAIGNYY and CDR2 is EKD. CDR3 bases: TGTGCCTGTGGCACCGCGCTGGGGGTAGGCTCCTGGGACACCCGACAGATGTTTTTC. Its translation is CACGTALGVGSWDTRQMFF.

This clone was seen more than once but under ten times. The protein recorded in TCRdb matches a much larger clone and deviates from this DNA's translation at residue 3, suggesting a read error; the protein here is obtained by translating the DNA. V usage is TRDV2 and J usage is TRDJ3; 7 bases map to TRDD3. Germline assignment: CDR1 GEAIGNYY and CDR2 EKD. There are 19 residues in the CDR3. CDR3 in amino acids: CAYDTALGVGSWDTRQMFF. The CDR3 nucleotides are TGTGCCTATGACACCGCGCTGGGGGTAGGCTCCTGGGACACCCGACAGATGTTTTTC.

This clone occurred a few times. A far larger clone is off by one base, so a read error is likely. The sample has other DNA sequences that encode this CDR3 too. The CDR3 sequence: CACDTVTGGRMYTDKLIF. The CDR3 nucleotides are TGTGCCTGTGACACCGTAACTGGGGGGCGGATGTACACCGATAAACTCATCTTT. The chain is built from TRDV2 and TRDJ1; TRDD3 matches 8 bases. Germline V gene lookup returns CDR1 GEAIGNYY and CDR2 EKD. CDR3 length: 18 amino acids. V lost 0 bases to trimming and J lost 0 bases; unmatched junction nucleotides: 11.

A note on this clone: A far larger clone is one nucleotide away, so this likely arose from a read error. This CDR3 is CALGEPASASLQWGILGADKLIF. The CDR3 DNA reads as TGTGCTCTTGGGGAACCCGCCTCGGCCTCCCTACAATGGGGGATACTTGGCGCCGATAAACTCATCTTT. V and J are TRDV1 and TRDJ1; 10 bases match TRDD3. The CDR3 covers 23 residues. V gave up 1 base and J gave up 3 bases; unmatched junction bases: 26. Germline V gene data show CDR1 as TSWWSYY and CDR2 as QGS.

In its sample, this clone was seen a few times. This likely traces to a read error, being one base from a far larger clone. Other DNA sequences from this sample encode an identical CDR3 as well. The V gene is TRDV2, the J gene TRDJ1, with 13 bases that match TRDD3. The CDR3 contains 19 residues. Germline CDR1 reads GEAIGNYY; CDR2 reads EKD. CDR3 coding DNA: TGTGCCTGTGACACCAATACTGGGGGATACGCCGGGTACACCGATAAGCTCATCTTT. Residues: CACDTNTGGYAGYTDKLIF.

For the J gene the call is TRDJ1; the V gene lacks a call; the DNA was not used to check the table's D call, TRDD3. This CDR3 has 17 amino acids. CDR3 nucleotide sequence: TGTGCCTGTGACACTCTTACTGGGGGACTGAACACCGATAAACTCATCTTT. It translates to CACDTLTGGLNTDKLIF.

This clone has at least ten counts. It differs at one base from a far larger clone, so likely a read error. The sample carries other DNA sequences with the same CDR3. V gene TRDV2 combines with J gene TRDJ1, with TRDD3 matching 8 bases. Losses at the gene ends were 0 bases for V and 0 bases for J; bases not matched to a gene: 11. The CDR3 extends over 18 amino acids. Per germline, CDR1 GEAIGNYY and CDR2 EKD. The CDR3 region is CACDTVLPTGGYTDKLIF. For the CDR3, the DNA is TGTGCCTGTGACACCGTTTTACCTACTGGGGGGTACACCGATAAACTCATCTTT.

This clone was found a few times. The protein recorded in TCRdb matches a much larger clone and deviates from this DNA's translation at residue 14, suggesting a read error; the protein here is obtained by translating the DNA. The chain links TRDV1 to TRDJ1; D is perhaps TRDD3 (6 bases). The germline V and J ends were trimmed by 0 bases and 1 base, with 24 bases remaining between them. The germline CDR1 and CDR2 sequences are TSWWSYY and QGS. The CDR3 consists of 20 residues. CDR3 region: CALGELWAGAWNTLTDKLIF. In DNA form, the CDR3 reads TGTGCTCTTGGGGAACTTTGGGCTGGGGCATGGAATACCCTCACCGATAAACTCATCTTT.